A single sample gave rise to the 5 T cell receptor beta chains below, sequenced in a study of OX40 agonist ivuxolimab in advanced cancers. Here immunoSEQ multiplex PCR was the method, and the copy in TCRdb shows in-frame clones only, minus some. The sample carries some 37,000 clones, 81% recorded once. This material consisted of CD4+ or CD8+ T cells sorted from blood, taken in a trial of the OX40 agonist ivuxolimab. Source of these receptors: an adult with an advanced solid tumor such as melanoma, head and neck, liver or kidney cancer.

The rearrangement links TRBV19 to TRBJ2-2, with TRBD1 as a possible D gene (6 bases). The V end lost 6 bases, the J end lost 5 bases, and 16 bases lay between the germline ends. Per germline, CDR1 LNHDA and CDR2 SQIVND (reference sequence). The CDR3 consists of 15 residues. CDR3 in amino acids: CASRTAGAVTGELFF. The CDR3 DNA follows: TGTGCCAGTAGGACGGCAGGGGCGGTAACCGGGGAGCTGTTTTTT.

The gene calls are TRBV18 and TRBJ2-7; D is perhaps TRBD2 (6 bases). This CDR3 contains 15 residues. V shed 4 bases and J shed 0 bases, with 13 bases lying between them. CDR1 and CDR2 from the germline V gene are KGHSH and LQKENI. The CDR3 DNA reads as TGTGCCAGCTCACTATACTCCGGGAGCTCCTACGAGCAGTACTTC. It is translated as CASSLYSGSSYEQYF.

The chain combines TRBV5-1 with TRBJ2-2, with D perhaps TRBD1 (5 bases). With 1 base removed from V and 2 bases from J, the gap between germline ends came to 9 bases. This CDR3 has 15 residues. Germline loops: CDR1 SGHRS, CDR2 YFSETQ. CDR3: CASSLTGDNTGELFF. CDR3 nucleotides: TGCGCCAGCAGCTTGACAGGCGACAACACCGGGGAGCTGTTTTTT. Supplemented by reference TRBV5-1 and TRBJ2-2, the full variable domain reads KAGVTQTPRYLIKTRGQQVTLSCSPISGHRSVSWYQQTPGQGLQFLFEYFSETQRNKGNFPGRFSGRQFSNSRSEMNVSTLELGDSALYLCASSLTGDNTGELFFGEGSRLTVL.

This chain joins TRBV30 and TRBJ1-4; D perhaps matches TRBD1 (5 bases). The CDR3 totals 16 residues. V was pared by 4 bases and J by 0 bases, with 15 bases between. Germline CDR1 reads GTSNPN; CDR2 reads SVGIG (reference sequence). This chain's CDR3 is CAWTPGLRSTNEKLFF. The DNA of the CDR3 is TGTGCCTGGACCCCGGGACTGAGATCAACTAATGAAAAACTGTTTTTT.

The chain has TRBV11-2 and TRBJ2-1, with D maybe TRBD2 (6 bases). V was shortened by 3 bases and J by 2 bases, with 11 bases between the two germline ends. Germline assignment: CDR1 SGHAT and CDR2 FQNNGV. The CDR3 extends over 15 amino acids. CDR3 nucleotides: TGTGCCAGCAGCTTGAGACTAGAGCCCTACAATGAGCAGTTCTTC. This encodes CASSLRLEPYNEQFF.